This T cell receptor beta chain comes out of a study of T cells in localized non-small cell lung cancer. Notes on the study in general: In the blood, greater T cell density corresponded to longer overall survival. Tumor showed lower T cell clonality than uninvolved adjacent lung, where it was highest. Out of the top 100 tumor clones, a median around 60 were seen in adjacent lung.

Clones were read by immunoSEQ multiplex PCR, and TCRdb kept only the in-frame ones, dropping some. The repertoire has fewer than 60,000 clones, approximately 83% of them found once; the top ten carry just under 20%. This clone has just one count. The target antigen is unknown. The CDR3 loop spans 14 amino acids. V dropped 3 bases and J dropped 3 bases, with 10 bases sitting between them. Per the germline V gene, CDR1 is SGHDT and CDR2 is YYEEEE. The sample in question was peripheral blood, obtained before any cancer treatment. The chain couples TRBV5-6 to TRBJ2-1; TRBD1 or TRBD2 may be the D gene (5 bases each). The sequence came from a female donor older than 55 with stage II squamous cell lung carcinoma. The CDR3, as DNA: TGTGCCAGCAGCTACGAGGGACGCTACAATGAGCAGTTCTTC. It encodes CASSYEGRYNEQFF.